This TCR beta chain derives from a study of blood T cells in healthy people across ages. Study-wide results and caveats: Diversity was estimated from one million T cells, and these estimates were considered underestimates.

The CDR3 contains 13 residues. CDR1 is KGHDR and CDR2 is SFDVKD in the germline V gene. With 11 bases removed from V and 7 bases from J, the gap between germline ends came to 17 bases. The authors isolated at least 6 million PBMCs per sample. As for this clonotype: The antigen is undetermined.

A second 7 to 11 cycle PCR used barcoded and J-beta primers. Each CDR3 protein is one row after TCRdb ran MiXCR on the 5' RACE reads. Of 780,000 or so distinct CDR3 sequences listed, roughly 50% are singletons. The sequence was obtained from a man aged 35-49 years in good health. The chain carries TRBV24-1 and TRBJ2-1, with D tentatively TRBD2 (6 bases). Sequences were obtained from blood. The CDR3 sequence: CAIAPGLCNEQFF. The CDR3 bases are TGTGCCATCGCACCGGGACTGTGTAATGAGCAGTTCTTC.